The text below deals with one TCR beta chain. What it binds is not known. The sample originates from a study of cytomegalovirus exposure and HLA in healthy donors. Notes on the study in general: A link between a missense DCLRE1C variant and TCR beta V- and J-gene trimming emerged from a later analysis. Based on reports, TCR beta sequences accurately predicted HLA-A and HLA-B alleles for most subjects. Upon later analysis, TCR association rates were observed to vary by HLA locus, being highest for DRB1 and lowest for HLA-C. A prior analysis recorded that most TCR beta V segments were productive about 87% or about 30% of the time.

Germline values: CDR1 SNHLY, CDR2 FYNNEI. The ends lost 7 bases at V and 7 bases at J; junction bases unmatched: 3. CDR3 length equals 12 residues. PCR employed 60 Vbeta and 13 Jbeta primers. Libraries were prepared by immunoSEQ multiplex PCR; TCRdb keeps only in-frame clonotypes and omits some of them. The table includes roughly 99,000 clones, 81% detected once. J is TRBJ2-2 and V is TRBV2; TRBD2 matches at 7 bases. The specimen was PBMCs. This clonotype was obtained from a young man in good health and CMV-seronegative. This chain's CDR3 is CASTRGVGELFF. DNA for the CDR3: TGTGCCAGCACCCGGGGGGTCGGGGAGCTGTTTTTT. Supplemented by reference TRBV2 and TRBJ2-2, the full variable domain reads EPEVTQTPSHQVTQMGQEVILRCVPISNHLYFYWYRQILGQKVEFLVSFYNNEISEKSEIFDDQFSVERPDGSNFTLKIRSTKLEDSAMYFCASTRGVGELFFGEGSRLTVL.